The rows below give T cell receptor beta chains drawn from one sample of a study of T cell clusters in autoimmune cytopenias. Reprocessing the multiplex PCR reads, TCRdb reports a single entry for every CDR3 protein and omits DNA. The sample table includes around 15,000 distinct CDR3 sequences. These data are also associated with another study on T cell repertoires in aging, cancer and after chemotherapy.

Sequenced input: peripheral blood. These receptors originate from a human donor in good health. CDR3s include the opening cysteine and the closing phenylalanine or tryptophan. Size is omitted from some rows. Given values are once, few, many or a class for expanded clones.

CDR3	size	V	J
CASSISETGRVEQYF	-	TRBV27	TRBJ2-7
CASSLAGGPDTQYF	-	TRBV27	TRBJ2-3
CASSDGSGGDNEQFF	-	TRBV6-4	TRBJ2-1
CASSIGASGNTIYF	-	TRBV19	TRBJ1-3
CASSLIPGETQYF	-	TRBV27	TRBJ2-5
CASSRGQGQETQYF	-	TRBV18	TRBJ2-5
CASGPRGWTNTEAFF	-	TRBV11-3	TRBJ1-1
CASRGTGPLTGELFF	medium-sized	TRBV19	TRBJ2-2
CASSIDAGVNTEAFF	-	TRBV19	TRBJ1-1
CASRGITGELFF	-	TRBV27	TRBJ2-2
CASRRQGERAEANYGYTF	-	TRBV19	TRBJ1-2
CASSFLPGPAGELFF	medium-sized	TRBV19	TRBJ2-2
CASSYNVAGGPETQYF	-	TRBV6-2/TRBV6-3	TRBJ2-5